What follows are 28 T cell receptor beta chains derived from one specimen sequenced in a study of vaccination effects on CD4 cells after COVID-19. These receptors are not linked to any known antigen. Produced via immunoSEQ multiplex PCR; TCRdb's table is partial and in-frame only. The sample has some 68,000 clones; 70% to 85% are singletons. Before sequencing took place, the ViraFEST assay used viral peptide pools to expand antigen-specific CD4+ T cells. An approximately 10-day culture period preceded the isolation of CD4+ T cells. Neither prior SARS-CoV-2 infection nor positive nucleocapsid antibodies were present in the vaccine recipients. Sequenced material: CD4+ T cells from PBMCs cultured with HCoV-OC43 spike peptides, taken before COVID-19 vaccination. The subset here: HCoV-OC43 spike overlapping peptide pool stimulation. These receptors originate from a human donor who received a COVID-19 vaccine.

V gene TRBV3-1 (or the pseudogene TRBV3-2) combines with J gene TRBJ1-5; weak D call: TRBD1 (6 bases). CDR3 length: 14 residues. Germline loops: CDR1 LGHDT, CDR2 YNNKEL (reference sequence). The V end was cut by 5 bases, the J end by 4 bases, with 12 bases between. CDR3 in amino acids: CASSSQGRNQPQHF. The CDR3 coding sequence is TGTGCCAGCAGCAGTCAGGGGCGGAATCAGCCCCAGCATTTT.

The J gene is TRBJ1-4, the V gene TRBV7-2, with 11 nucleotides matching TRBD1. The CDR3 has 15 amino acids. After removal of 5 bases from V and 7 bases from J, the junction contained 6 bases not matched to a gene. Germline CDR1 reads SGHTA; CDR2 reads FQGNSA. For the CDR3, the DNA is TGTGCCAGCAGCCGGGACAGGGGGACGGGTGAAAAACTGTTTTTT. Its protein product is CASSRDRGTGEKLFF.

In its sample, this clone was seen a few times. The genes are TRBV5-4 and TRBJ1-1, with a possible D match to TRBD1 (6 bases). The germline V gene has CDR1 SGHNT and CDR2 YYREEE (reference sequence). The CDR3 is made up of 13 amino acids. With 0 bases removed from V and 4 bases from J, the gap between germline ends came to 7 bases. The CDR3 coding sequence is TGTGCCAGCAGCTTGGAGGGGGGCACTGAAGCTTTCTTT. Translating gives CASSLEGGTEAFF. Using reference TRBV5-4 and TRBJ1-1 for the parts outside the CDR3, the full variable domain is ETGVTQSPTHLIKTRGQQVTLRCSSQSGHNTVSWYQQALGQGPQFIFQYYREEENGRGNFPPRFSGLQFPNYSSELNVNALELDDSALYLCASSLEGGTEAFFGQGTRLTVV.

This clone has only a few counts. The V call is TRBV3-1 (or the pseudogene TRBV3-2), the J call TRBJ1-3; perhaps TRBD1 as D (6 bases). The V gene lost 4 bases and the J gene lost 4 bases, with 8 bases spanning the gap. Germline assignment: CDR1 LGHDT and CDR2 YNNKEL (reference sequence). The CDR3 spans 13 residues. The CDR3 is CASSLDRGNTIYF. The DNA of the CDR3 is TGTGCCAGCAGCCTCGACAGGGGAAACACCATATATTTT.

The V gene is TRBV7-8, the J gene TRBJ2-2; 10 bases match TRBD2. This CDR3 contains 17 residues. Unmatched junction bases numbered 9, after V lost 3 bases and J lost 5 bases. Germline CDR1 is SGHVS and CDR2 is FQNEAQ. The CDR3 region has the DNA TGTGCCAGCAGCTTGGGCGGACTAGCGGTGATTACCGGGGAGCTGTTTTTT. Encoded protein: CASSLGGLAVITGELFF.

The chain couples TRBV6-5 to TRBJ1-1; TRBD1 is a possible D gene (5 bases). CDR3 length: 14 residues. Trimming shortened V by 7 bases and J by 0 bases, and 12 bases separated the two germline ends. CDR1 is MNHEY and CDR2 is SVGAGI in the germline V gene. The CDR3 DNA follows: TGTGCCAGCACGACAGTACTCATGAACACTGAAGCTTTCTTT. Its protein product is CASTTVLMNTEAFF.

The V call is TRBV4-3, the J call TRBJ1-2; 9 bases line up with TRBD1. Germline CDR1 LGHNA, CDR2 YSLEER. Losses at the gene ends were 4 bases for V and 2 bases for J; bases not matched to a gene: 8. The CDR3 is 16 amino acids. The CDR3 DNA reads TGCGCCAGCAGCCGATTGTCCGGGACAGGGAACTATGGCTACACCTTC. Amino acid sequence: CASSRLSGTGNYGYTF.

The chain combines TRBV29-1 with TRBJ1-1; D unresolved. Germline CDR1 SQVTM, CDR2 ANQGSEA. Trimming pared 7 bases from V and 8 bases from J, leaving 5 bases between. The CDR3 loop spans 8 amino acids. The DNA for the CDR3 is TGCAGCGCCCGGGAAGCTTTCTTT. Protein sequence: CSAREAFF.

The sample holds a few counts of this clone. The gene calls are TRBV20-1 and TRBJ2-2; D is ambiguous. Germline V lookup: CDR1 DFQATT, CDR2 SNEGSKA (reference sequence). This CDR3 has 14 amino acids. The germline V and J ends were trimmed by 3 bases and 6 bases, with 14 bases remaining between them. As DNA, the CDR3 is TGCAGTGCTAGTCCAGACCCACCCGCCGGGGAGCTGTTTTTT. Protein sequence: CSASPDPPAGELFF.

The chain combines TRBV6-5 with TRBJ2-6; D is possibly TRBD2 (6 bases). The CDR3 spans 15 residues. From germline, CDR1 is MNHEY and CDR2 SVGAGI. The ends were cut back, 6 bases at V and 4 bases at J, with 13 bases in the middle. CDR3 sequence: CASRSRAGGANVLTF. CDR3 DNA sequence: TGTGCCAGCAGGAGCAGGGCGGGGGGGGCCAACGTCCTGACTTTC.

The genes are TRBV24-1 and TRBJ1-2; 7 nucleotides align to TRBD1. This CDR3 region has 15 residues. Germline loops: CDR1 KGHDR, CDR2 SFDVKD. V was pared by 3 bases and J by 0 bases, with 3 bases of the junction left unmatched. The CDR3 coding sequence is TGTGCCACCAGTGATCCGGGACAGTCTAACTATGGCTACACCTTC. Translating it yields CATSDPGQSNYGYTF.

The sample holds a few counts of this clone. The J gene is TRBJ1-3, the V gene TRBV19; D gene ambiguous. Trimming cost V 5 bases and J 0 bases, with 8 bases left between them. CDR1 and CDR2 (germline): LNHDA, SQIVND (reference sequence). The CDR3 has 14 amino acids. The CDR3 DNA is TGTGCCAGTAGTCTTCGTACCTCTGGAAACACCATATATTTT. This translates into CASSLRTSGNTIYF.

This chain uses TRBV6-1 with TRBJ1-4, with D unresolved. Trimming removed 8 bases at V and 7 bases at J, with 8 bases between. The CDR3 runs to 11 residues. Germline V gene data show CDR1 as MNHNS and CDR2 as SASEGT. The chain's CDR3 is CASARAEKLFF. Written as DNA, the CDR3 is TGTGCCAGCGCACGGGCTGAAAAACTGTTTTTT.

The rearrangement joins TRBV7-9 to TRBJ1-1, with TRBD1 as a possible D gene (5 bases). The ends were cut back, 7 bases at V and 3 bases at J, with 15 bases in the middle. Germline CDR1 and CDR2: SEHNR and FQNEAQ (reference sequence). The CDR3 sequence is 14 residues long. The CDR3 protein is CASTFDRGHTEAFF. DNA of the CDR3: TGTGCCAGCACCTTCGACAGAGGGCACACTGAAGCTTTCTTT. Combining the CDR3 with reference TRBV7-9 and TRBJ1-1 gives the whole variable domain DTGVSQNPRHKITKRGQNVTFRCDPISEHNRLYWYRQTLGQGPEFLTYFQNEAQLEKSRLLSDRFSAERPKGSFSTLEIQRTEQGDSAMYLCASTFDRGHTEAFFGQGTRLTVV.

In its sample, this clone was seen a few times. The chain carries TRBV5-4 and TRBJ2-7; 7 bases are shared with TRBD1. Looked up from germline, CDR1 is SGHNT and CDR2 is YYREEE (reference sequence). V shed 3 bases and J 0 bases; nucleotides not matched to a gene: 6. The CDR3 has 15 amino acids. The chain's CDR3 is CASSSRDSSSYEQYV. In DNA form, the CDR3 reads TGTGCCAGCAGCTCCCGGGACAGCAGCTCCTACGAGCAGTACGTC.

The chain joins TRBV21-1 to TRBJ2-5; the table's D call, TRBD2, has no DNA check behind it. TRBV21-1 is assigned pseudogene status. CDR3 length: 18 amino acids. CDR3 sequence: CASSKAHLAAGGLETQYF. The CDR3 nucleotides read TGTGCCAGCAGCAAAGCGCATTTAGCAGCGGGGGGGCTAGAGACCCAGTACTTC.

The chain couples TRBV12-5 to TRBJ2-6, with D unclear. The CDR3 has 14 amino acids. In germline, CDR1 is LGHNT, CDR2 FRNRAP. The V end lost 4 bases, the J end lost 0 bases, and 4 bases lay between the germline ends. The CDR3 sequence: CASGYTSGANVLTF. CDR3 bases: TGTGCTAGTGGTTACACCTCTGGGGCCAACGTCCTGACTTTC.

A few counts support this clone. The V gene is TRBV24-1, the J gene TRBJ2-2; 9 bases match TRBD1. Germline loops: CDR1 KGHDR, CDR2 SFDVKD. Unmatched junction bases numbered 11, after V lost 4 bases and J lost 3 bases. The CDR3 runs 18 residues. DNA for the CDR3: TGTGCCACCAGTGACCCCGCTTTTGACAGGGGGTACACCGGGGAGCTGTTTTTT. Translation: CATSDPAFDRGYTGELFF.

This chain uses TRBV9 with TRBJ2-5; D may match TRBD1 or TRBD2 (6 bases each). V gave up 2 bases and J gave up 4 bases, with 12 bases separating them. CDR3 size: 14 residues. CDR1 and CDR2 (germline): SGDLS, YYNGEE. The CDR3 DNA reads as TGTGCCAGCAGCGTGGGGGGCCTGGGAGAGACCCAGTACTTC. Residues: CASSVGGLGETQYF.

In this sample, this clone is medium-sized. V is TRBV10-3 and J is TRBJ2-1; 10 bases fit TRBD2. V was clipped by 5 bases and J by 7 bases; unmatched bases: 5. CDR1 and CDR2 from the germline V gene are ENHRY and SYGVKD. The CDR3 is 14 amino acids. The CDR3 region is CAISSGGAENEQFF. The CDR3, as DNA: TGTGCCATCAGTAGCGGGGGGGCCGAAAATGAGCAGTTCTTC.

In its sample, this clone was seen once. This chain joins TRBV6-2 or TRBV6-3 and TRBJ2-7; 7 positions match TRBD1. The CDR3 consists of 15 residues. Germline lookup yields CDR1 MNHEY and CDR2 SVGEGT. The trim removed 5 bases at V and 3 bases at J, leaving 10 bases unmatched. DNA of the CDR3: TGTGCCAGCAGTGCAGGGGGTACGAAGGACTACGAGCAGTACGTC. Amino acid sequence: CASSAGGTKDYEQYV.

The rearrangement uses TRBV18 and TRBJ1-4; 9 positions match TRBD1. With 3 bases clipped from V and 4 bases from J, the junction kept 0 bases outside the gene matches. Germline CDR1 and CDR2: KGHSH and LQKENI. The CDR3 runs 14 residues. Written as DNA, the CDR3 is TGTGCCAGCTCACCGGGACAGGGTAATGAAAAACTGTTTTTT. Its protein product is CASSPGQGNEKLFF.

This chain links TRBV5-4 with TRBJ2-2, with D possibly being TRBD2 (7 bases). Germline loops: CDR1 SGHNT, CDR2 YYREEE (reference sequence). This CDR3 contains 17 residues. V lost 6 bases to trimming and J lost 3 bases, with 21 bases between them. CDR3 bases: TGTGCCAGCAACGAAGGGGGAGGGGGGGCGTACACCGGGGAGCTGTTTTTT. Its translation: CASNEGGGGAYTGELFF.

The chain uses TRBV20-1 and TRBJ1-1; unclear D gene. Trimming cost V 5 bases and J 10 bases, with 14 bases left between them. Per the germline V gene, CDR1 is DFQATT and CDR2 is SNEGSKA (reference sequence). The CDR3 extends over 11 amino acids. Here the CDR3 reads CSALRDLGAFF. As DNA, the CDR3 is TGCAGTGCTCTAAGGGATTTAGGAGCTTTCTTT.

This chain's CDR3 is CASSLEGLGATNEKLFF. The CDR3, as DNA: TGTGCCAGCAGCTTGGAAGGCTTGGGTGCAACTAATGAAAAACTGTTTTTT. The chain links TRBV5-4 to TRBJ1-4; D is ambiguous. CDR1 and CDR2 from the germline V gene are SGHNT and YYREEE (reference sequence). The ends were cut back, 0 bases at V and 0 bases at J, with 12 bases in the middle. CDR3 length: 17 residues.

This clone rates as medium-sized (0.01 to 0.1%). The identical CDR3 is also encoded by other nucleotide sequences in the sample. The V gene is TRBV9, the J gene TRBJ1-2; D is unresolved. Trimming took off 0 bases at V and 1 base at J, with 7 bases between the two ends. Germline CDR1 is SGDLS and CDR2 is YYNGEE. The CDR3 loop spans 14 amino acids. The CDR3: CASSVEEGNYGYTF. In DNA, the CDR3 is TGTGCCAGCAGCGTAGAAGAGGGTAACTATGGCTACACCTTC.

The CDR3 sequence is CASSYRARQETQYF. DNA of the CDR3: TGTGCCAGCTCGTACAGGGCAAGACAAGAGACCCAGTACTTC. The gene calls are TRBV18 and TRBJ2-5; a possible D gene is TRBD1 (6 bases). CDR1 and CDR2 (germline): KGHSH, LQKENI. CDR3 length equals 14 residues. V lost 6 bases to trimming and J lost 2 bases, with 13 bases between them.

This clone appeared a few times. The genes are TRBV5-1 and TRBJ2-3; a weak D match, TRBD1 (5 bases). The germline V gene encodes CDR1 SGHRS and CDR2 YFSETQ. This CDR3 contains 13 residues. Deletions cut 4 bases from V and 1 base from J, with 7 bases between. The CDR3 region has the DNA TGCGCCAGCAGCCAACAGGGCACAGATACGCAGTATTTT. Translation gives CASSQQGTDTQYF.